In this sample, the clone carrying this T cell receptor (beta chain) turned up a few times. TCRdb fed the 5' RACE reads into MiXCR, producing one record per CDR3 protein. The profile shows around 490,000 distinct CDR3 sequences, around 15% of them singletons. CDR3 size: 15 residues. V lost 3 bases to trimming and J lost 6 bases; unmatched junction nucleotides: 12. Germline assignment: CDR1 DFQATT and CDR2 SNEGSKA (reference sequence). This sample stems from a study of identical twins. The donor group consisted entirely of healthy Caucasians. These data were also filed under a second study, of yellow fever vaccine responses in identical twins.

The sample comprised CD4+ T cells sorted from blood. The receptor comes from a woman aged 18-29 years in good health. This sequence joins TRBV20-1 and TRBJ1-1; 8 nucleotides line up with TRBD1. The CDR3 sequence: CSARTGAPWGSEAFF. The CDR3 coding sequence is TGCAGTGCTAGGACAGGGGCCCCGTGGGGCTCTGAAGCTTTCTTT.